These 10 T cell receptor beta chains share one sample of origin, sequenced in a study of T cell changes during pregnancy in multiple sclerosis. The repertoire was sequenced with immunoSEQ multiplex PCR; TCRdb's copy has only in-frame clones and lacks some. The sample records just under 65,000 clones, 91% being singletons. This specimen consisted of peripheral blood, obtained in the third trimester of pregnancy. The source of these receptors is a female donor in good health, enrolled as a control in a pregnancy study.

In this sample, this clone turned up once. The chain couples TRBV11-3 to TRBJ2-1, with TRBD2 matching over 13 bases. Germline V CDR1 and CDR2: SGHNT, YENEEA. The V segment lost 4 bases and the J segment 5 bases; nucleotides outside the gene matches: 8. This CDR3 is 17 amino acids long. DNA for the CDR3: TGTGCCAGCAGCTATCGACCGGGACTAGCGGGACACAATGAGCAGTTCTTC. Its protein is CASSYRPGLAGHNEQFF.

This sequence joins TRBV10-3 and TRBJ2-7; D possibly corresponds to TRBD1 (6 bases). The length of the CDR3 is 13 residues. Trimming removed 5 bases at V and 3 bases at J, with 11 bases between. The germline V gene encodes CDR1 ENHRY and CDR2 SYGVKD. CDR3 sequence reads: CAISHGQLYEQYF. CDR3 DNA sequence: TGTGCCATCAGTCACGGACAGCTCTACGAGCAGTACTTC.

The rearrangement uses TRBV2 and TRBJ1-5; 10 bases match TRBD1. J lost 7 bases, V lost 11 bases, and 8 bases had no gene match. The CDR3 runs to 13 residues. Germline assignment: CDR1 SNHLY and CDR2 FYNNEI. CDR3 amino acids: CAGQGEAGQPQHF. DNA for the CDR3: TGTGCCGGACAGGGGGAGGCGGGCCAGCCCCAGCATTTT. Combining the CDR3 with reference TRBV2 and TRBJ1-5 gives the whole variable domain EPEVTQTPSHQVTQMGQEVILRCVPISNHLYFYWYRQILGQKVEFLVSFYNNEISEKSEIFDDQFSVERPDGSNFTLKIRSTKLEDSAMYFCAGQGEAGQPQHFGDGTRLSIL.

V is TRBV6-1 and J is TRBJ2-5, with TRBD2 matching over 8 bases. The CDR3 spans 13 residues. Unmatched junction bases numbered 8, after V lost 10 bases and J lost 4 bases. Germline loops: CDR1 MNHNS, CDR2 SASEGT. Here the CDR3 reads CATGGQLAETQYF. The CDR3 DNA reads as TGTGCCACGGGGGGGCAGTTAGCAGAGACCCAGTACTTC.

The V call is TRBV5-1, the J call TRBJ1-3; maybe TRBD1 (5 bases). Germline assignment: CDR1 SGHRS and CDR2 YFSETQ. The germline V and J ends were trimmed by 1 base and 6 bases, with 11 bases remaining between them. This CDR3 contains 14 residues. CDR3 residues: CASSLSGDVNTIYF. DNA for the CDR3: TGCGCCAGCAGCTTGTCGGGGGATGTAAACACCATATATTTT.

The J gene is TRBJ2-7, the V gene TRBV4-1; the D gene is possibly TRBD2 (6 bases). The ends were cut back, 6 bases at V and 5 bases at J, with 17 bases in the middle. From germline, CDR1 is MGHRA and CDR2 YSYEKL. The CDR3 consists of 14 residues. CDR3 amino acids: CASSLLGTGNEQYF. In DNA form, the CDR3 reads TGCGCCAGCAGTCTCCTGGGGACTGGGAACGAGCAGTACTTC.

This clone was seen a few times. The rearrangement links TRBV10-3 to TRBJ1-5, with unresolved D. The germline CDR1 and CDR2 sequences are ENHRY and SYGVKD. Trimming stripped 0 bases from V and 9 bases from J, with 9 bases between. This CDR3 comprises 13 residues. The CDR3 sequence: CAISESEVRPQHF. The CDR3 DNA follows: TGTGCCATCAGTGAGTCGGAGGTGCGGCCCCAGCATTTT.

The V and J genes are TRBV19 and TRBJ1-3, with a weak D call TRBD1 (6 bases). CDR3 length equals 14 residues. The germline V gene encodes CDR1 LNHDA and CDR2 SQIVND (reference sequence). Trimming took 7 bases from V and 3 from J, leaving 13 bases between them. The CDR3 DNA follows: TGTGCCAGTAAACAAGGGGGATTTGGAAACACCATATATTTT. Its translation is CASKQGGFGNTIYF.

The V gene is TRBV19, the J gene TRBJ2-1; no clear D gene. Germline loops: CDR1 LNHDA, CDR2 SQIVND (reference sequence). The CDR3 length is 11 residues. V lost 7 bases to trimming and J lost 7 bases, with 8 bases between them. The CDR3 protein is CASTQTNEQFF. In DNA form, the CDR3 reads TGTGCCAGTACTCAGACAAATGAGCAGTTCTTC.

V and J are TRBV2 and TRBJ2-2, with D unclear. The CDR3 is 13 amino acids. Germline CDR1 is SNHLY and CDR2 is FYNNEI. V lost 3 bases and J lost 3, with 5 bases in between. Here the CDR3 DNA reads TGTGCCAGCAGTGACTTCGACACCGGGGAGCTGTTTTTT. Translation: CASSDFDTGELFF.